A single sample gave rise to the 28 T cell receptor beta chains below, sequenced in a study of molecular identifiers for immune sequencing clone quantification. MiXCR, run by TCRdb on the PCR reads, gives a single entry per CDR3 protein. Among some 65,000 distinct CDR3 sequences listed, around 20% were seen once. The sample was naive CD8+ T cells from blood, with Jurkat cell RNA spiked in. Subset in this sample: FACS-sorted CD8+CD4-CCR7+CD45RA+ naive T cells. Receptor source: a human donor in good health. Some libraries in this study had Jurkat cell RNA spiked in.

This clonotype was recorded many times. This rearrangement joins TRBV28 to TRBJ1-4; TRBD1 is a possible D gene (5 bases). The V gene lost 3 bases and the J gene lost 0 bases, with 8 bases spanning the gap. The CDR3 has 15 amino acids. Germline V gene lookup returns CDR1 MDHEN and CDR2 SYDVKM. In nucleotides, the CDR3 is TGTGCCAGCAGTTTCGGGGGTGCAACTAATGAAAAACTGTTTTTT. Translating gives CASSFGGATNEKLFF.

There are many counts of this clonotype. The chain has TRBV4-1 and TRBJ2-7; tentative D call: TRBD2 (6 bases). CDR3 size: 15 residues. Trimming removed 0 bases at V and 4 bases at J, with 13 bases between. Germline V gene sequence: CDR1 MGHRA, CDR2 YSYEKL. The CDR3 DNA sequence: TGCGCCAGCAGCCAAGAAAGACTAGGCGCGTACGAGCAGTACTTC. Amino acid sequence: CASSQERLGAYEQYF.

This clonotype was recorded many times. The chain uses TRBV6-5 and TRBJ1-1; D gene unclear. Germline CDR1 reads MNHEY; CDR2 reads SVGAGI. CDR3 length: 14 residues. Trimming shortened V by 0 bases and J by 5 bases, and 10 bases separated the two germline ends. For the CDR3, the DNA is TGTGCCAGCAGTTACTCGTTCGCGAGGACTGAAGCTTTCTTT. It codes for CASSYSFARTEAFF.

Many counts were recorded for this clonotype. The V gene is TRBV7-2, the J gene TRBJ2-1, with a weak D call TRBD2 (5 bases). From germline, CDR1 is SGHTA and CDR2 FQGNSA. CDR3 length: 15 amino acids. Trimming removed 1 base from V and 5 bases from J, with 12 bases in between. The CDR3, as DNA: TGTGCCAGCAGCTTAGTTTTAGCGCTAAACAATGAGCAGTTCTTC. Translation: CASSLVLALNNEQFF.

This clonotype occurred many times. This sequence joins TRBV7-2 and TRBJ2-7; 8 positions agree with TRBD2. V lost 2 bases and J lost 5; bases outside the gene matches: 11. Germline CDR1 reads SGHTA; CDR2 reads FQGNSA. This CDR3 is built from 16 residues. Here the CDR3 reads CASSLRPSGPLDEQYF. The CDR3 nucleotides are TGTGCCAGCAGCTTAAGGCCTAGCGGGCCCCTGGACGAGCAGTACTTC.

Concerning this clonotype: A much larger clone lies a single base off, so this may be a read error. This CDR3 is CASSHWTEASTEAFF. As DNA, the CDR3 is TGTGCCAGCAGCCATTGGACAGAAGCAAGCACTGAAGCTTTCTTT. The genes are TRBV11-1 and TRBJ1-1; the D gene is possibly TRBD1 (6 bases). Germline CDR1 is SGHAT and CDR2 is FQDESV (reference sequence). V lost 5 bases, J lost 4 bases, and 17 bases lay in between. The length of the CDR3 is 15 residues.

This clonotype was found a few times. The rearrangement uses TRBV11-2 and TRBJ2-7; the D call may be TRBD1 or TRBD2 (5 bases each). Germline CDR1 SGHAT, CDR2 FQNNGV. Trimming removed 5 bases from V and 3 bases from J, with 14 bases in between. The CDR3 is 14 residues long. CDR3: CASSPGTRGYEQYF. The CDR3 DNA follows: TGTGCCAGCAGCCCCGGGACCCGAGGCTACGAGCAGTACTTC.

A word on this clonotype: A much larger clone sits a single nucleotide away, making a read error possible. The CDR3: CSVREVGRRSYNEQFF. Here the CDR3 DNA reads TGCAGTGTTAGAGAGGTGGGACGAAGAAGTTACAATGAGCAGTTCTTC. The chain is built from TRBV20-1 and TRBJ2-1; D possibly uses TRBD1 or TRBD2 (5 bases each). This CDR3 contains 16 residues. Germline V gene lookup returns CDR1 DFQATT and CDR2 SNEGSKA (reference sequence).

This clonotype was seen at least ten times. The CDR3 loop reads CASSQDGSNEQFF. The DNA of the CDR3 is TGCGCCAGCAGCCAAGATGGAAGCAATGAGCAGTTCTTC. The J gene is TRBJ2-1, the V gene TRBV4-1; D uncertain. Germline V gene data show CDR1 as MGHRA and CDR2 as YSYEKL. Between the trimmed V and J ends, which lost 0 bases and 6 bases, there was a span of 6 bases. The CDR3 is 13 residues long.

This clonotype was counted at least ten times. The CDR3 here is CASSLYSGANVLTF. In nucleotides, the CDR3 is TGTGCCAGCAGCTTATATTCTGGGGCCAACGTCCTGACTTTC. This rearrangement joins TRBV13 to TRBJ2-6; the D is unclear. This CDR3 is 14 amino acids long. V lost 2 bases to trimming and J lost 1 base, with 3 bases between them. Germline loops: CDR1 PRHDT, CDR2 FYEKMQ (reference sequence).

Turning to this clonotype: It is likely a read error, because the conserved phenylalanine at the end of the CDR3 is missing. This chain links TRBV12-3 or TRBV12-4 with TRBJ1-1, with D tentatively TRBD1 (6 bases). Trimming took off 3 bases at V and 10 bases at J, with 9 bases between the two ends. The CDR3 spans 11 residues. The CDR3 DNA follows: TGTGCCAGCAGTTTCGGCAGGGGAGCTTTCCTT. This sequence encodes CASSFGRGAFL.

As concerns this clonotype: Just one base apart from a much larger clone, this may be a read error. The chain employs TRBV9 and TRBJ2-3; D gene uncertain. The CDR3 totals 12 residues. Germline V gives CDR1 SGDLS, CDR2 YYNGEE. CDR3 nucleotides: TGTGCCAGCAGCGTAGTCACAGATGCGCAGTATTTT. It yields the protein CASSVVTDAQYF.

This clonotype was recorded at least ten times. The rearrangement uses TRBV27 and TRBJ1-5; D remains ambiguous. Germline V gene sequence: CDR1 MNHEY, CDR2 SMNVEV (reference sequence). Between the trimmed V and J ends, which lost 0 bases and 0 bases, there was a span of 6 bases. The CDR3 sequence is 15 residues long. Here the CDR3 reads CASSLSVYSNQPQHF. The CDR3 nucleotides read TGTGCCAGCAGTTTATCCGTCTATAGCAATCAGCCCCAGCATTTT.

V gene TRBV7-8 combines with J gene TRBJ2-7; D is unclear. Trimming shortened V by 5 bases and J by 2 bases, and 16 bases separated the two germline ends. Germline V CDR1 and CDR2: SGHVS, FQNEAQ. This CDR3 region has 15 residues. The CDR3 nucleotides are TGTGCCAGCAGCCCAGAGGTAACGATTACCTACGAGCAGTACTTC. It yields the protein CASSPEVTITYEQYF.

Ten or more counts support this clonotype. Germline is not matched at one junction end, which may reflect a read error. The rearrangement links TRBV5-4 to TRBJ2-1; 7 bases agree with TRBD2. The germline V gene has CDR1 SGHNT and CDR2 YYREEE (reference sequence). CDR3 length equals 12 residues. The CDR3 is CATSGTVNEQFF. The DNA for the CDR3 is TGTGCCACCAGCGGGACGGTGAATGAGCAGTTCTTC.

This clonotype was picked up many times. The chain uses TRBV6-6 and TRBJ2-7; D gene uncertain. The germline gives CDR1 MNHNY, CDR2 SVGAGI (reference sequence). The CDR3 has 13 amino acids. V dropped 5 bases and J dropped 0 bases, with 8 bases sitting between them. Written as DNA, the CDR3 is TGTGCCAGCAGTCACGGTAGCTCCTACGAGCAGTACTTC. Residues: CASSHGSSYEQYF.

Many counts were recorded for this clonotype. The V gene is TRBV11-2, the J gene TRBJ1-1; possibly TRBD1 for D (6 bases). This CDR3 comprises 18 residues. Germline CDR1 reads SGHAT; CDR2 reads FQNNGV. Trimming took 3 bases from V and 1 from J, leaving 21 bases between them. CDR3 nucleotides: TGTGCCAGCAGCTTTAGCTTTGGGTCAGGGGAAGGGAACACTGAAGCTTTCTTT. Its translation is CASSFSFGSGEGNTEAFF.

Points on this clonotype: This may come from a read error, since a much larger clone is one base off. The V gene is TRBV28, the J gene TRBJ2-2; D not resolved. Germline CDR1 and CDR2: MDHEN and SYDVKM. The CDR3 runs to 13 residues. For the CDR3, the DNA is TGTGCCGGCAGTTTAGGGTTCACCGGGGAGCTGTTTTTT. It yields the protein CAGSLGFTGELFF.

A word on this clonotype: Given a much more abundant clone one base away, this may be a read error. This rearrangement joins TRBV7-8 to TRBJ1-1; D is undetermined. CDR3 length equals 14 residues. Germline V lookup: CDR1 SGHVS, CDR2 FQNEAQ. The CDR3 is CASGLAGVRTEAFF. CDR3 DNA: TGTGCCAGCGGCTTAGCAGGTGTCAGAACTGAAGCTTTCTTT.

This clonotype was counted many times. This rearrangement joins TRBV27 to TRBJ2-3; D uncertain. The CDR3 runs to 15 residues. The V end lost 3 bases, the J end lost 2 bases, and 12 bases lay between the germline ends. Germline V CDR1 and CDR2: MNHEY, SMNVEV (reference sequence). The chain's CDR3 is CASSFYENPTDTQYF. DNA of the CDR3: TGTGCCAGCAGTTTTTACGAAAATCCCACAGATACGCAGTATTTT.

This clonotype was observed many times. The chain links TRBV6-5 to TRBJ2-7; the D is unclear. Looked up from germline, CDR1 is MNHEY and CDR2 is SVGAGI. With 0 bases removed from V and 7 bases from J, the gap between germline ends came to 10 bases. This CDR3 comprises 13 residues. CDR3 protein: CASSYSGQMEQYF. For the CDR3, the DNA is TGTGCCAGCAGTTACTCAGGGCAGATGGAGCAGTACTTC.

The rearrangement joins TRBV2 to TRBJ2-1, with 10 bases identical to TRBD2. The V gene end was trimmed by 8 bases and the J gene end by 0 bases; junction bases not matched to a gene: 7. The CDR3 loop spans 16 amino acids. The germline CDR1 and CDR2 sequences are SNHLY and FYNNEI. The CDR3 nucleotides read TGTGCCAGCCTGAAACTAGCGGGGATCTCCTACAATGAGCAGTTCTTC. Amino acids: CASLKLAGISYNEQFF.

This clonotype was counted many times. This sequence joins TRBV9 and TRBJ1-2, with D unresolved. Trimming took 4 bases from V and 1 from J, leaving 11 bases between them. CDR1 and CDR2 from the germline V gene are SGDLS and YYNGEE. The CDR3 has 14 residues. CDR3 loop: CASSPYDSNYGYTF. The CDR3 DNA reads TGTGCCAGCAGCCCTTACGATAGTAACTATGGCTACACCTTC. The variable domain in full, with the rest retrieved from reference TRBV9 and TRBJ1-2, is DSGVTQTPKHLITATGQRVTLRCSPRSGDLSVYWYQQSLDQGLQFLIQYYNGEERAKGNILERFSAQQFPDLHSELNLSSLELGDSALYFCASSPYDSNYGYTFGSGTRLTVV.

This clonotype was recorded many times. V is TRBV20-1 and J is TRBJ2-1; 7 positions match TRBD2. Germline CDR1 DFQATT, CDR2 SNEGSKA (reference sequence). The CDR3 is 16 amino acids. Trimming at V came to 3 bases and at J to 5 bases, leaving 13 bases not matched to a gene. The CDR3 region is CSASRPGLADNNEQFF. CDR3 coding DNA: TGCAGTGCTAGTCGACCCGGCCTAGCGGATAACAATGAGCAGTTCTTC.

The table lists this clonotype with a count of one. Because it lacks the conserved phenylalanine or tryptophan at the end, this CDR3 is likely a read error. The CDR3 sequence: CSALLGVSYEQYL. Written as DNA, the CDR3 is TGCAGCGCTTTATTGGGGGTTTCCTACGAGCAGTACCTC. This sequence joins TRBV29-1 and TRBJ2-7; D tentatively fits TRBD1 or TRBD2 (5 bases each). Between the trimmed V and J ends, which lost 7 bases and 1 base, there was a span of 14 bases. Germline-derived CDR1 and CDR2 are SQVTM and ANQGSEA. The length of the CDR3 is 13 residues.

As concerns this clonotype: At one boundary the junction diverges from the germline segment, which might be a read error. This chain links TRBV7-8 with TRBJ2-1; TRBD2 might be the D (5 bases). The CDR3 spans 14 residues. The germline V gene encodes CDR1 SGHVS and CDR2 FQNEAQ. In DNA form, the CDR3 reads TGTGCCAGCAGCCAGGAGGTTTTCTACAATGAGCAGTCCTTC. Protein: CASSQEVFYNEQSF. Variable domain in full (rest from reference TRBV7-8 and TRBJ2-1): GAGVSQSPRYKVAKRGQDVALRCDPISGHVSLFWYQQALGQGPEFLTYFQNEAQLDKSGLPSDRFFAERPEGSVSTLKIQRTQQEDSAVYLCASSQEVFYNEQSFGPGTRLTVL.

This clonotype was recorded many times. CDR3 DNA: TGCGCCAGCAGCCAAGACCCCTTGGGTGGGACAGGGAACGAGCAGTACTTC. Amino acid sequence: CASSQDPLGGTGNEQYF. This sequence joins TRBV4-1 and TRBJ2-7, with 9 bases lining up with TRBD1. The CDR3 loop spans 17 amino acids. Trimming removed 0 bases from V and 5 bases from J; junction bases left unmatched: 11. The germline V gene has CDR1 MGHRA and CDR2 YSYEKL.

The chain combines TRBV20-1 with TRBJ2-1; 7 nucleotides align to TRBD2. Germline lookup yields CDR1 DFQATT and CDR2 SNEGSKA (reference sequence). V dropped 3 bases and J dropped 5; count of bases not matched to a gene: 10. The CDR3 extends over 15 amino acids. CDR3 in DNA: TGCAGTGCTAGTTTCGTGGCGGGAGCCCACAATGAGCAGTTCTTC. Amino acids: CSASFVAGAHNEQFF.